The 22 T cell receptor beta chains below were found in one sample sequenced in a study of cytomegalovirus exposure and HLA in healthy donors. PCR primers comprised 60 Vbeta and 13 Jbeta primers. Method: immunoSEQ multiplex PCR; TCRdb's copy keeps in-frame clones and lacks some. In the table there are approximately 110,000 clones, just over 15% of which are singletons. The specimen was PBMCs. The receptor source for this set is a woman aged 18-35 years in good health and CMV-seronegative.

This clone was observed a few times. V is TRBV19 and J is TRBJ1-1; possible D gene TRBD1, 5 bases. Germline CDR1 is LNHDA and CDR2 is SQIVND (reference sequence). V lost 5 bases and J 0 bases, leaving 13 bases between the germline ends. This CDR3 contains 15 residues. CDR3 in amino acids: CASSSPGRVNTEAFF. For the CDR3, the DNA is TGTGCCAGTAGTTCCCCCGGCAGGGTGAACACTGAAGCTTTCTTT.

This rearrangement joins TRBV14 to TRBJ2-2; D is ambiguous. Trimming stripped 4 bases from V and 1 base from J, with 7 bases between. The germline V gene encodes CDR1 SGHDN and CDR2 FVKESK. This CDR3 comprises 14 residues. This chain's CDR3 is CASSPAGNTGELFF. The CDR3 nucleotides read TGTGCCAGCAGCCCCGCCGGGAACACCGGGGAGCTGTTTTTT. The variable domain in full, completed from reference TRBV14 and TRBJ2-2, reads EAGVTQFPSHSVIEKGQTVTLRCDPISGHDNLYWYRRVMGKEIKFLLHFVKESKQDESGMPNNRFLAERTGGTYSTLKVQPAELEDSGVYFCASSPAGNTGELFFGEGSRLTVL.

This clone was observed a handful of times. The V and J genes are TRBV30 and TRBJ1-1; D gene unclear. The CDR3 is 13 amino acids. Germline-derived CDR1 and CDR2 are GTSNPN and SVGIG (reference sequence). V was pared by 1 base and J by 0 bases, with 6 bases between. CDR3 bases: TGTGCCTGGAGTGCCGACATGAACACTGAAGCTTTCTTT. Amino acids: CAWSADMNTEAFF.

The CDR3 region has the DNA TGTGCCAGCTCACCACTCCGCTCCGGACAGAACGACGGCTACACCTTC. Translated: CASSPLRSGQNDGYTF. This chain uses TRBV18 with TRBJ1-2, with D perhaps TRBD1 (6 bases). V dropped 1 base and J dropped 8 bases, with 20 bases sitting between them. The CDR3 loop spans 16 amino acids. CDR1 KGHSH and CDR2 LQKENI come from the germline V gene.

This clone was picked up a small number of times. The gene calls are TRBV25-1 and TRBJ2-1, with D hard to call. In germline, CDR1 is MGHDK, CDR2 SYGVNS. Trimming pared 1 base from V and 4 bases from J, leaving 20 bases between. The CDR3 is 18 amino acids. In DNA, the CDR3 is TGTGCCAGCAGTGAATTTACTTCCAAGCAGGCTGAGTACAATGAGCAGTTCTTC. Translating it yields CASSEFTSKQAEYNEQFF.

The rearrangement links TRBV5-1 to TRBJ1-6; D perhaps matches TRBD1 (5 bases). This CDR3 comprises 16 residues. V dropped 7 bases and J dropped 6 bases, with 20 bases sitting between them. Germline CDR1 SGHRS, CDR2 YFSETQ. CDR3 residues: CASRPDGGGSNSPLHF. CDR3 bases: TGCGCCAGCCGTCCCGATGGGGGAGGGAGTAATTCACCCCTCCACTTT.

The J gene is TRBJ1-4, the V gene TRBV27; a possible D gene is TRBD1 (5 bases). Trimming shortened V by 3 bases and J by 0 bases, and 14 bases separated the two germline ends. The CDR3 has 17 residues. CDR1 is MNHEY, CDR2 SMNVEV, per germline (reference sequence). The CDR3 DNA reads TGTGCCAGCAGTTTTCGGCCAGGGATCGCAACTAATGAAAAACTGTTTTTT. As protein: CASSFRPGIATNEKLFF.

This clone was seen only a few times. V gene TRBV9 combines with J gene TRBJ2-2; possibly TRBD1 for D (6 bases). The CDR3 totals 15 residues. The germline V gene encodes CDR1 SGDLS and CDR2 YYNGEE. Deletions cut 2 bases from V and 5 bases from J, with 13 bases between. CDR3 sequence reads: CASSVDLRGTGELFF. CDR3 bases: TGTGCCAGCAGCGTTGACCTAAGGGGGACCGGGGAGCTGTTTTTT. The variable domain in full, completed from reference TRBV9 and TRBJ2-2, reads DSGVTQTPKHLITATGQRVTLRCSPRSGDLSVYWYQQSLDQGLQFLIQYYNGEERAKGNILERFSAQQFPDLHSELNLSSLELGDSALYFCASSVDLRGTGELFFGEGSRLTVL.

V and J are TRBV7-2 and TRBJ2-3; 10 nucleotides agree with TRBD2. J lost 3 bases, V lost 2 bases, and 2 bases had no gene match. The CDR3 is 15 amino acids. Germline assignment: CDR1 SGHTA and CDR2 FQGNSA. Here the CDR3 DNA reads TGTGCCAGCAGCTTAAGCGGGGGGGCGACAGATACGCAGTATTTT. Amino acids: CASSLSGGATDTQYF. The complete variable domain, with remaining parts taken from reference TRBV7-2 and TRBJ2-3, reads GAGVSQSPSNKVTEKGKDVELRCDPISGHTALYWYRQSLGQGLEFLIYFQGNSAPDKSGLPSDRFSAERTGGSVSTLTIQRTQQEDSAVYLCASSLSGGATDTQYFGPGTRLTVL.

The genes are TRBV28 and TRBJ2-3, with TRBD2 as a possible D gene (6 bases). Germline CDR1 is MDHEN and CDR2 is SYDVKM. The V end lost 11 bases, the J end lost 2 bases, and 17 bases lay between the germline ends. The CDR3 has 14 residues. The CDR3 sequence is CASRGGADTDTQYF. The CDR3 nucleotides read TGTGCCTCGAGAGGAGGGGCCGACACAGATACGCAGTATTTT.

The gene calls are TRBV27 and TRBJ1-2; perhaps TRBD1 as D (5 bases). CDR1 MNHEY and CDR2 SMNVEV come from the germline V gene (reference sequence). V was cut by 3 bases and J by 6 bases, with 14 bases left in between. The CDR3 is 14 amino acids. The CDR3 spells CASSFRTGQDGYTF. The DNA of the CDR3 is TGTGCCAGCAGTTTTCGTACAGGACAAGATGGCTACACCTTC.

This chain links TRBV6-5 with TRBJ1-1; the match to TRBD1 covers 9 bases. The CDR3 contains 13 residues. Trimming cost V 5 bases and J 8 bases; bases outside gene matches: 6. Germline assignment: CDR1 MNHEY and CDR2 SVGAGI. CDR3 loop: CASSRSGTGEAFF. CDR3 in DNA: TGTGCCAGCAGTCGCTCCGGGACAGGGGAAGCTTTCTTT.

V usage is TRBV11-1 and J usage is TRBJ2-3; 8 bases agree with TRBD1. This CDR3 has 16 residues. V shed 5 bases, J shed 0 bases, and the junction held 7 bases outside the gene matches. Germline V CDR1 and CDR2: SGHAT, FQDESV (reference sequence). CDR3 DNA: TGTGCCAGCAGCCACGGACAGGGATGGAGCACAGATACGCAGTATTTT. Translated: CASSHGQGWSTDTQYF.

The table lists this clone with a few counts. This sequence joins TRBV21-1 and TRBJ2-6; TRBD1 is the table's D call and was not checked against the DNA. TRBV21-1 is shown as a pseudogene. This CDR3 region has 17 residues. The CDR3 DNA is TGTGCCAGCAGTCAGAGGACAGGCAGCTCTGGGGCCAACGTCCTGACTTTC. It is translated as CASSQRTGSSGANVLTF.

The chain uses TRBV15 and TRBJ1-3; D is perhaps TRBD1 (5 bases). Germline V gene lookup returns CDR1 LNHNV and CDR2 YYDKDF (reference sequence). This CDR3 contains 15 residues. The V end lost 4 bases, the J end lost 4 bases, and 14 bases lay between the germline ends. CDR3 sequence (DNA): TGTGCCACCAGCACCTTTAGGGGTACCGGAAACACCATATATTTT. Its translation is CATSTFRGTGNTIYF. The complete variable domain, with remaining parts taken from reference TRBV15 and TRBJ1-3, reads DAMVIQNPRYQVTQFGKPVTLSCSQTLNHNVMYWYQQKSSQAPKLLFHYYDKDFNNEADTPDNFQSRRPNTSFCFLDIRSPGLGDTAMYLCATSTFRGTGNTIYFGEGSWLTVV.

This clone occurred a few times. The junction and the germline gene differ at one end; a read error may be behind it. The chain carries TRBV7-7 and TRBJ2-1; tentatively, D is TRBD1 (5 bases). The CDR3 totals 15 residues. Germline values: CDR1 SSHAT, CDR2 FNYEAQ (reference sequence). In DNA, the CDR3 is TGTGCTAGCAGCCTCGGGTCTACAGGTTTGGATGAGCAGTTCTTC. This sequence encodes CASSLGSTGLDEQFF.

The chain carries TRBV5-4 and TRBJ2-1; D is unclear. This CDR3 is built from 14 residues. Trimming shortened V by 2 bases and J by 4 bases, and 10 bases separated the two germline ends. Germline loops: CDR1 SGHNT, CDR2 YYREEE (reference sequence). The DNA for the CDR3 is TGTGCCAGCAGCTTAGATACCCGGTACAATGAGCAGTTCTTC. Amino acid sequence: CASSLDTRYNEQFF.

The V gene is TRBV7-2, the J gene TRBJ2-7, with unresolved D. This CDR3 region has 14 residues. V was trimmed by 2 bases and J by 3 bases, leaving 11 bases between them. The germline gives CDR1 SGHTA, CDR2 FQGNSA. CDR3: CASSLRLSGYEQYF. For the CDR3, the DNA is TGTGCCAGCAGCTTAAGACTCTCCGGCTACGAGCAGTACTTC.

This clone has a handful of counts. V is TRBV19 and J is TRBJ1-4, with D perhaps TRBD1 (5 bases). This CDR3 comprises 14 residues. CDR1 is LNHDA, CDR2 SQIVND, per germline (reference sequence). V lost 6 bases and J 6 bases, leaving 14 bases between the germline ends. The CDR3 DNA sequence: TGTGCCAGTAGGATCGCAGGGAACGATGAAAAACTGTTTTTT. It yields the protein CASRIAGNDEKLFF.

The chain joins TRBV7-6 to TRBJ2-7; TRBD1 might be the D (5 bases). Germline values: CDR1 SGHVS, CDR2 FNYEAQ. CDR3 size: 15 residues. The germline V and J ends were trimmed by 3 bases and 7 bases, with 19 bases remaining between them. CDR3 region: CASSLMSGMVGEQYF. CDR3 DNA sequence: TGTGCCAGCAGCTTGATGTCAGGGATGGTTGGGGAGCAGTACTTC.

The CDR3 is CAISNDRHTGELFF. DNA for the CDR3: TGTGCCATCAGCAACGACAGGCACACCGGGGAGCTGTTTTTT. V is TRBV10-3 and J is TRBJ2-2, with D perhaps matching TRBD1 (6 bases). The germline V and J ends were trimmed by 6 bases and 3 bases, with 11 bases remaining between them. The CDR3 length is 14 residues. The germline V gene encodes CDR1 ENHRY and CDR2 SYGVKD.

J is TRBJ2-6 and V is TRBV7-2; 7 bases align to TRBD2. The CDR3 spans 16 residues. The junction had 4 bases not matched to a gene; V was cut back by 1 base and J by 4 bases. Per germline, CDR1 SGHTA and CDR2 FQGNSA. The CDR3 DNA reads TGTGCCAGCAGCTTAGGGGGGGGTACCGGGGCCAACGTCCTGACTTTC. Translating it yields CASSLGGGTGANVLTF.